This record looks at one T cell receptor beta chain sequence and its context. Per germline, CDR1 SGHTA and CDR2 FQGTGA. The V end was cut by 2 bases, the J end by 3 bases, with 7 bases between. There are 14 residues in the CDR3. The entry originates in a study of breast tumors, draining lymph nodes, adjacent tissues. A single record per CDR3 protein comes from TCRdb applying MiXCR to the multiplex PCR reads. The sample has 20,000 to 25,000 distinct CDR3 sequences, 45% to 65% seen once; the top ten hold roughly an eighth. The gene calls are TRBV7-3 and TRBJ2-2; D unclear. The sample taken for sequencing was breast tumor tissue. This clonotype originated in a female donor with breast cancer. Some clones in this sample may be carry-over from other donors' samples. CDR3 residues: CASSLAAYTGELFF. Here the CDR3 DNA reads TGTGCCAGCAGCTTAGCGGCGTACACCGGGGAGCTGTTTTTT.